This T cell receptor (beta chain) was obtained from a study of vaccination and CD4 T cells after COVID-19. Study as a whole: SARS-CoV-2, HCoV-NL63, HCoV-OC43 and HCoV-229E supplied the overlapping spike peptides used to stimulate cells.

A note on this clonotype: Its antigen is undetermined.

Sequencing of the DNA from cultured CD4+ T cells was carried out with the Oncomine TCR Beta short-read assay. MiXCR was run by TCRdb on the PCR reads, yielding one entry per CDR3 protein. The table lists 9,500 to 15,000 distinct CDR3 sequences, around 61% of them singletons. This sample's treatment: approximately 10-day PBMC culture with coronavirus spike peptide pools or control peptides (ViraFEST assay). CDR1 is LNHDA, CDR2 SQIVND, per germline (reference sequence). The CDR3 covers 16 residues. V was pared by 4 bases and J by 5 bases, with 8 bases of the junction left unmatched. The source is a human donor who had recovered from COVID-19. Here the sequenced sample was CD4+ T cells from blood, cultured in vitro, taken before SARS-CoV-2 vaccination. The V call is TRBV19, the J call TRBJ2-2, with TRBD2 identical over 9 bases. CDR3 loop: CASSKAGGQETGELFF. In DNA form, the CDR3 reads TGTGCCAGTAGTAAGGCGGGAGGGCAAGAGACCGGGGAGCTGTTTTTT.